This T cell receptor beta chain was retrieved from a study of T cells after posttransplantation cyclophosphamide. Clones were sequenced by immunoSEQ multiplex PCR, and TCRdb holds only the in-frame ones, with some missing. The sample includes 3,000 to 4,000 clones, about 84% seen only once; the top ten take 20% to 25%. Germline V gives CDR1 SGHVS, CDR2 FQNEAQ. This CDR3 contains 17 residues. J was trimmed by 3 bases and V by 5 bases; bases with no gene match: 7. This chain uses TRBV7-8 with TRBJ2-7, with 16 bases lining up with TRBD2. What was sequenced was memory CD8+ T cells sorted from blood. This TCR came from a woman aged 55-70 years in good health, CMV-negative, and a related stem cell transplant donor. The CDR3 nucleotides read TGTGCCAGCAGCCCACGGGGACTAGCGGGAGGGGGCTACGAGCAGTACTTC. This sequence encodes CASSPRGLAGGGYEQYF.